Listed below are T cell receptor beta chains from one sample, sequenced in a study of T cell responses to AZD1222 COVID-19 vaccine. Sequencing was performed with immunoSEQ multiplex PCR; in TCRdb, only in-frame clones are kept and a portion is missing. The profile shows about 150,000 clones, 70% to 90% of them singletons. Sample: peripheral blood, taken after recovery from COVID-19. These TCRs come from an adult who had recovered from COVID-19. Both conserved end residues are part of each CDR3.

>TRBV28
CASSLTDGREQYF
>TRBV19
CASRRNSGTGSTNEQFF
>TRBV28
CASRGSGLLTDTQYF
>TRBV5-1
CASSYQGLVETQYF
>TRBV3-1/TRBV3-2
CASSQVFGSEAFF
>TRBV6-5
CASARQGLNTEAFF
>TRBV7-2
CASSLEGSTGGGYTF
>TRBV19
CASSMGTSGEISSYNEQFF
>TRBV7-2
CASSLAGHSNYGYTF
>TRBV28
CASQSPGPHEQFF
>TRBV5-6
CASSLQGFRGEKLFF
>TRBV28
CASSLGGNYQPQHF
>TRBV10-3
CAISVGDNEQFF
>TRBV5-1
CASSLGPTPEAFF
>TRBV11-2
CASSADRGVGELFF
>TRBV3-1/TRBV3-2
CASSHYARSNTEAFF
>TRBV28
CASSSRTPREGKLFF
>TRBV28
CATRDSASTNEKLFF
>TRBV28
CASKLTAGGGTDTQYF
>TRBV20-1
CSASNADTQYF
>TRBV2
CASSDQVAGEAFF
>TRBV2
CASSRDTNYGYTF
>TRBV28
CASSPPSTYNSPLHF
>TRBV7-3
CASSLVSGVNEQFF
>TRBV9
CASSVATGQVGYEQYF
>TRBV21-1
CASSHTRLAWKAKNIQYF
>TRBV18
CASSLIASRDDEQYF
>TRBV28
CASTQDSSYNEQFF
>TRBV5-1
CASSLEGEGDYNEQFF
>TRBV24-1
CATSEYRKGGCEQYF
>TRBV13
CASSPTGLGGTDTQYF
>TRBV6-5
CASSRYGEAFF
>TRBV4-2
CASSQDSVSGANVLTF
>TRBV3-1/TRBV3-2
CASSQDLRTDGPSEKLFF
>TRBV3-1/TRBV3-2
CASSTSSATIYF
>TRBV7-9
CASSGTSFGEQYF
>TRBV7-2
CASSLDMDSYNSPLHF
>TRBV2
CARSDHGYTF
>TRBV10-3
CAISDEDTGQPQHF
>TRBV6-5
CASSYPGGNTEAFF
>TRBV7-9
CASSLNWIQRETQYF
>TRBV29-1
CSGWGNRGMNTEAFF
>TRBV13
CATLRLSPASSYNSPLHF
>TRBV28
CASSPPGAGSGETQYF
>TRBV28
CASSLLTDEKLFF
>TRBV6-2/TRBV6-3
CASTPSGRSGELFF